One sample yielded the 32 T cell receptor beta chains listed below, sequenced in a study of human T cells and chemical hapten exposure. Time point denoted: patch test 2, 6 weeks after DPC sensitization. Treatment here: therapeutic diphenylcyclopropenone sensitization with weekly scalp DPC. TCRdb analysed the RACE reads with MiXCR anew, one entry per CDR3 protein. The sample gives about 89,000 distinct CDR3 sequences, approximately 10% of which show up once; around 2.2% is in the top ten. Sample: whole blood, taken in connection with sensitization to the hapten diphenylcyclopropenone (DPC). The receptors were gathered from a man aged 35-49 years with alopecia areata. Some clones in this sample may be carry-over from other donors' samples.

Here the CDR3 reads CASSLSGFNEKLFF. In DNA form, the CDR3 reads TGTGCCAGCAGTTTATCAGGGTTTAATGAAAAACTGTTTTTT. J is TRBJ1-4 and V is TRBV28, with D possibly matching TRBD1 (5 bases). Per germline, CDR1 MDHEN and CDR2 SYDVKM. Trimming took 1 base from V and 4 from J, leaving 7 bases between them. The CDR3 loop spans 14 amino acids.

In this sample, this clonotype turned up many times. V usage is TRBV18 and J usage is TRBJ2-1; D not resolved. The length of the CDR3 is 12 residues. Germline V gives CDR1 KGHSH, CDR2 LQKENI. The V gene lost 2 bases and the J gene lost 7 bases, with 6 bases spanning the gap. The CDR3 sequence is CASSPTLNEQFF. The CDR3 coding sequence is TGTGCCAGCTCACCAACCCTAAATGAGCAGTTCTTC.

Ten or more counts support this clonotype. The chain combines TRBV12-3 or TRBV12-4 with TRBJ2-7; 13 nucleotides match TRBD2. Unmatched junction bases numbered 2, after V lost 5 bases and J lost 4 bases. The CDR3 is 14 residues long. The CDR3 DNA reads TGTGCCAGCAGTCGGACTAGCGGGAGTTACGAGCAGTACTTC. Its protein is CASSRTSGSYEQYF.

In this sample, this clonotype turned up a few times. The J gene is TRBJ1-2, the V gene TRBV5-1; no reliable D call. The V gene lost 0 bases and the J gene lost 2 bases, with 8 bases spanning the gap. CDR1 and CDR2 from the germline V gene are SGHRS and YFSETQ. The CDR3 is made up of 14 amino acids. The CDR3 bases are TGCGCCAGCAGCTTGGAACAGATCAACTATGGCTACACCTTC. This gives the protein CASSLEQINYGYTF.

This rearrangement joins TRBV6-2 or TRBV6-3 to TRBJ2-1, with 10 bases matching TRBD2. This CDR3 region has 16 residues. The V segment lost 5 bases and the J segment 7 bases; nucleotides outside the gene matches: 11. Germline V gene sequence: CDR1 MNHEY, CDR2 SVGEGT. This chain's CDR3 is CASSLAGVVTGNEQFF. CDR3 DNA sequence: TGTGCCAGCAGTCTAGCGGGAGTGGTAACGGGGAATGAGCAGTTCTTC.

This clonotype was picked up many times. The V call is TRBV7-8, the J call TRBJ2-7; no definite D call. V lost 3 bases and J lost 5, with 14 bases in between. Germline values: CDR1 SGHVS, CDR2 FQNEAQ. This CDR3 spans 14 amino acids. The CDR3 DNA follows: TGTGCCAGCAGCTTTTCTCTCTCTCGGAACGAGCAGTACGTC. Amino acid sequence: CASSFSLSRNEQYV.

The chain is built from TRBV10-3 and TRBJ2-2; D unresolved. The CDR3 covers 13 residues. Germline V gives CDR1 ENHRY, CDR2 SYGVKD. The germline V and J ends were trimmed by 5 bases and 4 bases, with 8 bases remaining between them. The CDR3 sequence: CAISRTVTGELFF. The CDR3 DNA is TGTGCCATCAGTAGGACGGTCACCGGGGAGCTGTTTTTT.

This clonotype was detected ten times or more. V usage is TRBV6-5 and J usage is TRBJ2-1; no firm D call. Trimming shortened V by 8 bases and J by 5 bases, and 4 bases separated the two germline ends. The CDR3 covers 10 residues. Germline CDR1 and CDR2: MNHEY and SVGAGI. Written as DNA, the CDR3 is TGTGCCAGCGGCGACAATGAGCAGTTCTTC. Amino acid sequence: CASGDNEQFF.

In this sample, this clonotype turned up a few times. The CDR3, as DNA: TGCAGCGTGGGGGAGCACTACGAGCAGTACTTC. It translates to CSVGEHYEQYF. The genes are TRBV29-1 and TRBJ2-7; D might be TRBD1 or TRBD2, each matching 5 bases. V shed 6 bases and J shed 3 bases, with 9 bases lying between them. The CDR3 has 11 amino acids. The germline V gene has CDR1 SQVTM and CDR2 ANQGSEA.

This clonotype was recorded a few times. This chain links TRBV6-2 or TRBV6-3 with TRBJ2-4; tentatively, D is TRBD1 or TRBD2 (5 bases each). V was trimmed by 7 bases and J by 6 bases, leaving 28 bases between them. Per germline, CDR1 MNHEY and CDR2 SVGEGT. The CDR3 covers 18 residues. The CDR3 DNA reads TGTGCCAGCATTACAGTGGGAGTTGTTTCGGGGCATAGAAACATTCAGTACTTC. This gives the protein CASITVGVVSGHRNIQYF.

The rearrangement uses TRBV24-1 and TRBJ2-3; D ambiguous. CDR1 KGHDR and CDR2 SFDVKD come from the germline V gene. The CDR3 runs 15 residues. V was trimmed by 3 bases and J by 2 bases, leaving 11 bases between them. Here the CDR3 DNA reads TGTGCCACCAGTGATAGGCGACCGCCCACAGATACGCAGTATTTT. Encoded protein: CATSDRRPPTDTQYF.

The chain carries TRBV19 and TRBJ2-7; 12 bases map to TRBD2. The ends lost 9 bases at V and 6 bases at J; junction bases unmatched: 15. This CDR3 has 16 residues. CDR1 LNHDA and CDR2 SQIVND come from the germline V gene (reference sequence). Here the CDR3 reads CASGTSGRLSSSEQYF. CDR3 nucleotides: TGTGCCAGCGGAACTAGCGGGAGGTTATCCAGTTCCGAGCAGTACTTC.

CDR3 DNA sequence: TGCAGCGTTAGTACCAGACTGGAGGCCAAAAACATTCAGTACTTC. It codes for CSVSTRLEAKNIQYF. The J gene is TRBJ2-4, the V gene TRBV29-1; D call uncertain. The V end was cut by 5 bases, the J end by 1 base, with 15 bases between. In germline, CDR1 is SQVTM, CDR2 ANQGSEA. The CDR3 runs 15 residues.

This clonotype was seen a few times. V is TRBV7-2 and J is TRBJ2-7; D is undetermined. Germline values: CDR1 SGHTA, CDR2 FQGNSA. This CDR3 comprises 14 residues. Between the trimmed V and J ends, which lost 1 base and 0 bases, there was a span of 7 bases. The CDR3 spells CASSLVRRSYEQYF. DNA for the CDR3: TGTGCCAGCAGCTTAGTACGTCGCTCCTACGAGCAGTACTTC.

V is TRBV6-5 and J is TRBJ2-4; D is perhaps TRBD2 (5 bases). The CDR3 has 14 amino acids. Deletions cut 6 bases from V and 3 bases from J, with 12 bases between. Germline CDR1 reads MNHEY; CDR2 reads SVGAGI. CDR3 residues: CASSLGGGKNIQYF. The CDR3 DNA is TGTGCCAGCAGCTTAGGAGGAGGCAAAAACATTCAGTACTTC.

The rearrangement joins TRBV4-1 to TRBJ2-2; D gene unclear. CDR1 is MGHRA and CDR2 is YSYEKL in the germline V gene. V lost 1 base and J 5 bases, leaving 11 bases between the germline ends. CDR3 length: 15 residues. CDR3 DNA sequence: TGCGCCAGCAGCCAAGCGGGCCAAGGGACCGGGGAGCTGTTTTTT. Protein product: CASSQAGQGTGELFF.

The genes are TRBV5-1 and TRBJ2-5; D assignment may be TRBD1 or TRBD2 (5 bases each). This CDR3 is built from 17 residues. Germline V gene sequence: CDR1 SGHRS, CDR2 YFSETQ. Trimming removed 4 bases at V and 5 bases at J, with 24 bases between. The CDR3 protein is CASSLKTGTLEGETQYF. The CDR3 DNA follows: TGCGCCAGCAGCCTTAAAACCGGGACGTTGGAAGGGGAGACCCAGTACTTC.

The CDR3 nucleotides are TGTGCCAGCAGCCTCCTAACCACCCCCTACTCTGGGGCCAACGTCCTGACTTTC. This translates into CASSLLTTPYSGANVLTF. The J gene is TRBJ2-6, the V gene TRBV7-9; D call uncertain. CDR1 SEHNR and CDR2 FQNEAQ come from the germline V gene (reference sequence). The CDR3 contains 18 residues. Trimming removed 5 bases from V and 0 bases from J, with 17 bases in between. The variable domain in full, completed from reference TRBV7-9 and TRBJ2-6, reads DTGVSQNPRHKITKRGQNVTFRCDPISEHNRLYWYRQTLGQGPEFLTYFQNEAQLEKSRLLSDRFSAERPKGSFSTLEIQRTEQGDSAMYLCASSLLTTPYSGANVLTFGAGSRLTVL.

V is TRBV6-2 or TRBV6-3 and J is TRBJ2-7; weak D call: TRBD1 (6 bases). CDR3 size: 15 residues. V dropped 6 bases and J dropped 4 bases, with 19 bases sitting between them. Germline values: CDR1 MNHEY, CDR2 SVGEGT. CDR3 bases: TGTGCCAGCAGCACCCCCGGGACAACTCTATACGAGCAGTACTTC. Amino acids: CASSTPGTTLYEQYF.

This clonotype occurred a few times. The rearrangement uses TRBV18 and TRBJ1-2; D gene ambiguous. CDR1 is KGHSH, CDR2 LQKENI, per germline. This CDR3 is built from 11 residues. V lost 2 bases and J 7 bases, leaving 5 bases between the germline ends. The CDR3 coding sequence is TGTGCCAGCTCACCAGGGTCTGGCTACACCTTC. This gives the protein CASSPGSGYTF. Combining the CDR3 with reference TRBV18 and TRBJ1-2 gives the whole variable domain NAGVMQNPRHLVRRRGQEARLRCSPMKGHSHVYWYRQLPEEGLKFMVYLQKENIIDESGMPKERFSAEFPKEGPSILRIQQVVRGDSAAYFCASSPGSGYTFGSGTRLTVV.

This chain joins TRBV11-3 and TRBJ2-3; D possibly corresponds to TRBD1 (5 bases). The CDR3 length is 14 residues. CDR1 is SGHNT, CDR2 YENEEA, per germline. The V end lost 1 base, the J end lost 1 base, and 6 bases lay between the germline ends. The CDR3 loop reads CASSLGGGTDTQYF. CDR3 DNA sequence: TGTGCCAGCAGCTTAGGGGGCGGCACAGATACGCAGTATTTT.

The chain employs TRBV5-1 and TRBJ2-3; D is uncertain. Between the trimmed V and J ends, which lost 5 bases and 3 bases, there was a span of 10 bases. CDR1 and CDR2 (germline): SGHRS, YFSETQ. This CDR3 contains 13 residues. The CDR3 DNA follows: TGCGCCAGCAGAGAACTTCAGACAGATACGCAGTATTTT. Amino acid sequence: CASRELQTDTQYF.

The chain combines TRBV12-3 or TRBV12-4 with TRBJ2-3; weak D call: TRBD1 (5 bases). Trimming took 1 base from V and 2 from J, leaving 7 bases between them. This CDR3 is 14 amino acids long. CDR3 nucleotide sequence: TGTGCCAGCAGTTTAGGGGGCCCCACAGATACGCAGTATTTT. Translating it yields CASSLGGPTDTQYF.

This chain links TRBV29-1 with TRBJ2-7; D not certain. This CDR3 has 12 residues. Per germline, CDR1 SQVTM and CDR2 ANQGSEA. V was trimmed by 4 bases and J by 1 base, leaving 8 bases between them. CDR3 protein: CSVGVQSYEQYF. DNA for the CDR3: TGCAGCGTTGGAGTTCAGTCCTACGAGCAGTACTTC.

The rearrangement uses TRBV15 and TRBJ2-1; no firm D call. Germline assignment: CDR1 LNHNV and CDR2 YYDKDF (reference sequence). The length of the CDR3 is 12 residues. Deletions cut 1 base from V and 12 bases from J, with 10 bases between. CDR3 in amino acids: CATSRADPWQFF. CDR3 bases: TGTGCCACCAGCAGAGCCGACCCCTGGCAGTTCTTC.

The chain joins TRBV6-5 to TRBJ1-5, with TRBD1 matching over 8 bases. Germline assignment: CDR1 MNHEY and CDR2 SVGAGI. The CDR3 contains 16 residues. Trimming removed 1 base from V and 5 bases from J; junction bases left unmatched: 7. The CDR3 sequence is CASSYYGQGLHQPQHF. The CDR3 DNA reads TGTGCCAGCAGTTACTACGGACAGGGACTACATCAGCCCCAGCATTTT.

This clonotype appeared a few times. For the CDR3, the DNA is TGTGCCAGCACCCACCTCCTCGAGCAGTACTTC. Translating it yields CASTHLLEQYF. The chain uses TRBV6-5 and TRBJ2-7; D gene ambiguous. This CDR3 is 11 amino acids long. Trimming pared 7 bases from V and 6 bases from J, leaving 10 bases between. The germline CDR1 and CDR2 sequences are MNHEY and SVGAGI.

This clonotype showed up just once. The chain combines TRBV29-1 with TRBJ2-1; a weak D match, TRBD2 (5 bases). This CDR3 region has 11 residues. V shed 5 bases and J shed 7 bases, with 9 bases lying between them. Germline-derived CDR1 and CDR2 are SQVTM and ANQGSEA. The CDR3 DNA is TGCAGCGTTCTGAGAGGGAATGAGCAGTTCTTC. Translated: CSVLRGNEQFF.

This clonotype was observed a few times. The chain joins TRBV29-1 to TRBJ2-2, with no clear D. Germline assignment: CDR1 SQVTM and CDR2 ANQGSEA. This CDR3 has 12 residues. Trimming took 5 bases from V and 0 from J, leaving 4 bases between them. The CDR3 loop is CSVSANTGELFF. CDR3 in DNA: TGCAGCGTTAGCGCGAACACCGGGGAGCTGTTTTTT.

This chain connects TRBV19 to TRBJ1-5, with TRBD1 matching 8 bases. Germline V lookup: CDR1 LNHDA, CDR2 SQIVND (reference sequence). The CDR3 totals 16 residues. J gave up 3 bases and V 6 bases, and 10 bases lay outside the gene matches. As DNA, the CDR3 is TGTGCCAGTAGCAAACAGGGGGGTCTTTCCAATCAGCCCCAGCATTTT. Protein product: CASSKQGGLSNQPQHF.

This clonotype appeared a few times. The J gene is TRBJ2-7, the V gene TRBV7-2, with D uncertain. CDR1 is SGHTA and CDR2 is FQGNSA in the germline V gene. V lost 5 bases, J lost 6 bases, and 17 bases lay in between. This CDR3 comprises 14 residues. CDR3 sequence (DNA): TGTGCCAGCAGCAGTTACTTACCTGCGAGCGAGCAGTACTTC. Amino acids: CASSSYLPASEQYF.

V and J are TRBV6-5 and TRBJ2-3; 11 bases agree with TRBD2. This CDR3 is built from 18 residues. Germline CDR1 MNHEY, CDR2 SVGAGI. With 2 bases clipped from V and 4 bases from J, the junction kept 11 bases outside the gene matches. Here the CDR3 reads CASSYTSLAGVESDTQYF. As DNA, the CDR3 is TGTGCCAGCAGTTACACCTCACTAGCGGGAGTGGAGTCAGATACGCAGTATTTT.